Listed below are T cell receptor beta chains from one sample, sequenced in a study of T cell responses to AZD1222 COVID-19 vaccine. Generated by immunoSEQ multiplex PCR, the TCRdb table keeps only in-frame clones and is missing some. The sample has around 91,000 clones; about 88% are singletons. Sequencing used peripheral blood, obtained on day 0 of AZD1222 vaccination. These receptors were collected from an adult in good health. The conserved cysteine and the conserved F or W are not part of the CDR3 here. Expanded clones get a size class; other rows say once, few or many, or leave the size out.

clone size	V gene	J gene	CDR3 protein
-	TRBV7-2	TRBJ2-3	ASSLRVSPDTQY
-	TRBV19	TRBJ1-2	ASSIRSLAGPNYGYT
-	TRBV19	TRBJ1-1	ASSFLGQGDTEAF
once	TRBV7-2	TRBJ2-5	ASRGAGRETQY
-	TRBV24-1	TRBJ2-3	ATSDLGLAGGTDTQY
-	TRBV28	TRBJ2-7	ASSSGQSSYEQY
-	TRBV24-1	TRBJ1-1	ATSGGDNTEAF
-	TRBV5-1	TRBJ2-1	ASSLQGTNEQF
-	TRBV6-5	TRBJ1-2	ASSYFDSPAGGYT
-	TRBV7-2	TRBJ2-1	ASTTRSGRTRSSYNEQF
-	TRBV7-9	TRBJ1-1	ASSLEATAF
-	TRBV9	TRBJ2-5	ASSKRVGVETQY
-	TRBV4-2	TRBJ1-1	ASSQDNARMNTEAF
-	TRBV7-2	TRBJ2-7	ASSLTGTGISYEQY
-	TRBV7-8	TRBJ1-2	ASSLARPVNYGYT
once	TRBV18	TRBJ2-7	ASSTIAAEQY
-	TRBV10-3	TRBJ1-3	AIRPTTGGVGNTIY
-	TRBV7-3	TRBJ1-1	ASSLGGRAEAF
-	TRBV19	TRBJ1-1	ASSPEGRDTEAF
-	TRBV18	TRBJ1-1	ASSPGRGNTEAF
-	TRBV7-9	TRBJ2-3	ASSVTSGVTDTQY
-	TRBV6-5	TRBJ1-4	ASSSWGGRSDEKLF
-	TRBV5-4	TRBJ2-1	ASSGGQEAYNEQF
-	TRBV6-5	TRBJ2-1	ASSYFSSGEQF
-	TRBV11-2	TRBJ1-4	ASSWGNEKLF
-	TRBV27	TRBJ1-2	ASSLEPGQRYGYT
-	TRBV28	TRBJ2-7	ASRDYSKQY
-	TRBV20-1	TRBJ1-1	SGSTGVMAF
-	TRBV7-2	TRBJ2-2	ASSLNLAGTGELF
-	TRBV7-2	TRBJ1-4	ASSRDRVGEKLF
-	TRBV7-3	TRBJ1-4	ASSLRLQGQPGEKLF
-	TRBV20-1	TRBJ2-2	SVWGPGELF
-	TRBV19	TRBJ2-3	ASSIVPLAARGADTQY
-	TRBV12-3/TRBV12-4	TRBJ2-7	ASRGREGHEQY
-	TRBV5-8	TRBJ2-1	ASSLARGTGYNEQF
-	TRBV18	TRBJ1-2	ASSGPGPNYGYT
-	TRBV27	TRBJ2-3	ASSPAGGRQY
-	TRBV3-1/TRBV3-2	TRBJ1-4	ASSHHTGGPNEKLF
-	TRBV6-2/TRBV6-3	TRBJ1-5	ASSYSGFGQPQH
few	TRBV24-1	TRBJ1-1	ATSDGQGGFTEAF
-	TRBV11-2	TRBJ1-2	ASSRQGRYGYT
once	TRBV10-3	TRBJ2-1	AVKDGSSYNEQF
once	TRBV27	TRBJ2-5	ASRPDRSFGKETQY
-	TRBV7-2	TRBJ2-7	ASRLAGANTEQY
-	TRBV28	TRBJ1-5	ASSSAGGSSNQPQH
-	TRBV27	TRBJ2-5	ASSFTGTGAQY
-	TRBV6-6	TRBJ1-1	ASRPGQEAF
once	TRBV7-9	TRBJ1-2	ASSLARDREYGYT
-	TRBV19	TRBJ1-4	ASSSAGPGNEKLF
-	TRBV29-1	TRBJ2-5	SVEESGGDPWGQETQY
once	TRBV6-2/TRBV6-3	TRBJ2-7	ASSYSSTSGSRRSSYEQY
-	TRBV5-1	TRBJ2-3	ASSLTGTSGRAPRNTQY
-	TRBV7-2	TRBJ1-6	ASSSGRGESPLH
-	TRBV7-2	TRBJ2-5	ASSRTGQGRETQY
-	TRBV5-6	TRBJ2-5	ASSPDRGLQETQY
-	TRBV5-1	TRBJ1-2	ASSIGPPGPDIPYGYT
-	TRBV15	TRBJ1-4	ATSRDPDKEREKLF
-	TRBV6-2/TRBV6-3	TRBJ2-1	ASSYYGTSGGEF
-	TRBV9	TRBJ1-1	ASSVDQGNTEAF
-	TRBV3-1/TRBV3-2	TRBJ2-7	ASSRASRGLYEQY